Sequencing of this T cell receptor (beta chain) was carried out in a study of long-term antiretroviral therapy in people with HIV. With respect to this clone: What it binds is not known.

Study conclusions and caveats: Dominance of pre-ART expanded clones persisted, fluctuating and often declining after ART. Specimens of blood were obtained during about 2004 to 2018, possibly under older ART regimens.

Version v3.0 of the immunoSEQ assay ran at survey level. Produced via immunoSEQ multiplex PCR; TCRdb's table is partial and in-frame only. The profile shows about 25,000 clones, approximately 88% of them singletons. This CDR3 comprises 17 residues. The germline V gene encodes CDR1 KGHSH and CDR2 LQKENI. V was pared by 3 bases and J by 5 bases, with 12 bases of the junction left unmatched. Each contributor possessed a minimum of one pre-ART and a minimum of two post-ART PBMC samples. Treatment for all HIV-infected participants took place in the United States. The genes are TRBV18 and TRBJ2-5, with 10 positions matching TRBD1. The sample was unsorted PBMCs, taken 1.8 years before starting antiretroviral therapy. This receptor was taken from a man aged 50 to 60 with HIV. The CDR3, as DNA: TGTGCCAGCTCACCGATCGTAGTGACAGGGGGCCGGGAGACCCAGTACTTC. It codes for CASSPIVVTGGRETQYF.